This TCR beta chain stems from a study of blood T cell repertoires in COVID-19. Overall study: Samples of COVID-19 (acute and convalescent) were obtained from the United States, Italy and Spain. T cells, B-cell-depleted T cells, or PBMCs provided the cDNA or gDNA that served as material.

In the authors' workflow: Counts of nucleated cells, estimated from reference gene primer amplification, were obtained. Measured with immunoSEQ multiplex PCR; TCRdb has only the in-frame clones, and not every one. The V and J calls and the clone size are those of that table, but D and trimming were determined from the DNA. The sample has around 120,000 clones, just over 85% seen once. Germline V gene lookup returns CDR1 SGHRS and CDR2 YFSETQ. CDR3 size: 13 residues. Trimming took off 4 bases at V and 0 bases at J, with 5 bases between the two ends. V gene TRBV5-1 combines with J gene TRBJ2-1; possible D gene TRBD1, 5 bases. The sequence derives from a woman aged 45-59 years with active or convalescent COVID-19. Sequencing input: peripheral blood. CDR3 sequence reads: CASSTGSYNEQFF. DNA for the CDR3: TGCGCCAGCAGCACAGGCTCCTACAATGAGCAGTTCTTC. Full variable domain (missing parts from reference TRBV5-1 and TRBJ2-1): KAGVTQTPRYLIKTRGQQVTLSCSPISGHRSVSWYQQTPGQGLQFLFEYFSETQRNKGNFPGRFSGRQFSNSRSEMNVSTLELGDSALYLCASSTGSYNEQFFGPGTRLTVL.